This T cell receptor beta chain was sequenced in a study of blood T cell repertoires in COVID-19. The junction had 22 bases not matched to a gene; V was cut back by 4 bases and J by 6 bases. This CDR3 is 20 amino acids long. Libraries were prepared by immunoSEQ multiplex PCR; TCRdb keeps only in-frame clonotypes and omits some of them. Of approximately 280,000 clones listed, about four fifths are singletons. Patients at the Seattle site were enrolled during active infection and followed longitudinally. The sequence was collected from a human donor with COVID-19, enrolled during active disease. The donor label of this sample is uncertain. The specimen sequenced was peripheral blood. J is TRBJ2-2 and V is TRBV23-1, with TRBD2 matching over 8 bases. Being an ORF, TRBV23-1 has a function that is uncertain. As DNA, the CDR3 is TGCGCCAGCAGTCGGTCCGAATCGGAAATAAGCGGGAGTGATTCCGGGGAGCTGTTTTTT. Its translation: CASSRSESEISGSDSGELFF.